The present T cell receptor (beta chain) was sequenced within a study of PD-1 blockade in classical Hodgkin lymphoma. Study-wide results and limits: Excluded were patients who started nivolumab under 1 year after ASCT, a group that had lower diversity. Reasons behind the repertoire differences stay unclear, perhaps disease activity or earlier therapy.

Every patient relapsed after autologous stem cell transplantation, and brentuximab vedotin exposure varied. Best responses included complete response and partial response; otherwise, the best response was progressive disease. Produced via immunoSEQ multiplex PCR; TCRdb's table is partial and in-frame only. The sample records roughly 15,000 clones, approximately 68% being singletons. Comments on this clone: Its antigen remains unidentified.

This CDR3 contains 16 residues. The V gene end was trimmed by 0 bases and the J gene end by 0 bases; junction bases not matched to a gene: 2. CDR1 is MGHRA and CDR2 is YSYEKL in the germline V gene. The chain is built from TRBV4-1 and TRBJ1-5, with TRBD1 identical over 7 bases. The starting material was peripheral blood mononuclear cells (PBMCs), obtained before the second cycle of nivolumab. This receptor was taken from a human donor with classical Hodgkin lymphoma. The CDR3 reads CASSQEGDSSNQPQHF. In DNA, the CDR3 is TGCGCCAGCAGCCAAGAGGGGGACAGTAGCAATCAGCCCCAGCATTTT.